The clone carrying this T cell receptor beta chain showed up just once. Its antigen is currently unknown. Every donor gave roughly 9.2 milliliters of peripheral blood. The data were obtained in a study of blood T cells in healthy people across ages. Study at large: Capturing about one barcoded beta molecule per two T cells was achieved by template switching. Study-wide findings and caveats: Age brought a roughly linear fall in TCR beta diversity measured per million T cells. Diversity estimates from one million T cells were considered underestimates.

A second PCR, run for 7 to 11 cycles, used a sample-barcoded 5' primer plus a J-beta primer mix. TCRdb reanalysed the 5' RACE reads using MiXCR and keeps one entry per CDR3 protein. Among over a million distinct CDR3 sequences listed, over 35% were seen once. J was trimmed by 4 bases and V by 4 bases; bases with no gene match: 11. There are 17 residues in the CDR3. From germline, CDR1 is KGHDR and CDR2 SFDVKD. The chain uses TRBV24-1 and TRBJ1-5; 8 positions match TRBD1. This clonotype was obtained from an older woman in good health. Sequenced: blood. The CDR3 bases are TGTGCCACCAGTGACCACTCAGGACAGGGAGGGAATCAGCCCCAGCATTTT. Amino acids: CATSDHSGQGGNQPQHF.